This entry lists 3 T cell receptor beta chains sequenced from one sample in a study of T-cell reconstitution after alpha-beta-depleted transplantation in children. For TCRbeta, the library was prepared with unique molecular identifiers. TCRdb redid the calling of the PCR reads with MiXCR, one entry per CDR3 protein. The table records 500,000 to 600,000 distinct CDR3 sequences, 15% to 20% of them present only once. Sample: PBMCs from the stem cell graft donor, taken from the stem cell graft. These receptors all come from a human donor who donated a stem cell graft to a child with acute lymphoblastic leukemia.

A few counts support this clonotype. The rearrangement links TRBV27 to TRBJ1-4, with D perhaps TRBD1 (5 bases). V was shortened by 7 bases and J by 3 bases, with 15 bases between the two germline ends. The CDR3 has 15 amino acids. Germline-derived CDR1 and CDR2 are MNHEY and SMNVEV (reference sequence). The CDR3: CASKVLGGSNEKLFF. The DNA for the CDR3 is TGTGCCAGCAAAGTTCTTGGGGGTTCTAATGAAAAACTGTTTTTT.

About this clonotype itself: The junction and the germline gene differ at one end; a read error may be behind it. The chain employs TRBV3-1 and TRBJ2-1; 8 positions match TRBD1. This CDR3 spans 17 amino acids. Germline V gene data show CDR1 as LGHDT and CDR2 as YNNKEL (reference sequence). CDR3 loop: CACSQDPRTGKYNEQFF. The CDR3 coding sequence is TGTGCCTGCAGCCAGGACCCGCGGACAGGGAAATACAATGAGCAGTTCTTC.

The genes are TRBV6-1 and TRBJ2-7, with D hard to call. V lost 1 base to trimming and J lost 2 bases, with 6 bases between them. Germline V gene data show CDR1 as MNHNS and CDR2 as SASEGT. CDR3 length: 13 amino acids. The CDR3 DNA reads TGTGCCAGCAGTGAAGTCCCGGCCTACGAGCAGTACTTC. Encoded protein: CASSEVPAYEQYF.